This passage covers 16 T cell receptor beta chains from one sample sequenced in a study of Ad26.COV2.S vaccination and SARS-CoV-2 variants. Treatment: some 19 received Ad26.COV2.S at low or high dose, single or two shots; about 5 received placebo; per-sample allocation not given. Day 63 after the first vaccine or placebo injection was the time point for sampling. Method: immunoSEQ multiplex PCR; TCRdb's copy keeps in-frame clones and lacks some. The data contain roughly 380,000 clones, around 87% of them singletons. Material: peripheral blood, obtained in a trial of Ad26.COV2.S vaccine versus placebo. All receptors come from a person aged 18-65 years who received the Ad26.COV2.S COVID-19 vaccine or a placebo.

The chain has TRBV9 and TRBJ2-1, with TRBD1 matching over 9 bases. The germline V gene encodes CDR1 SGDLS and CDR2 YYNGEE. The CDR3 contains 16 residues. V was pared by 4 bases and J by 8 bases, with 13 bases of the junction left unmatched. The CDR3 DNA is TGTGCCAGCAGCAATACTGGGACAGGGACGAACTATGAGCAGTTCTTC. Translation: CASSNTGTGTNYEQFF. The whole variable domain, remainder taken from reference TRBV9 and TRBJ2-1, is DSGVTQTPKHLITATGQRVTLRCSPRSGDLSVYWYQQSLDQGLQFLIQYYNGEERAKGNILERFSAQQFPDLHSELNLSSLELGDSALYFCASSNTGTGTNYEQFFGPGTRLTVL.

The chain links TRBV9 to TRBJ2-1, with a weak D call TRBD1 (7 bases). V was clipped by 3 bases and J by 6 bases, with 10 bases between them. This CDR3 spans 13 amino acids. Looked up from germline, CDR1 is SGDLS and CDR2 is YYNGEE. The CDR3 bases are TGTGCCAGCAGCGGCGGGACAGTCAATGAGCAGTTCTTC. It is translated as CASSGGTVNEQFF.

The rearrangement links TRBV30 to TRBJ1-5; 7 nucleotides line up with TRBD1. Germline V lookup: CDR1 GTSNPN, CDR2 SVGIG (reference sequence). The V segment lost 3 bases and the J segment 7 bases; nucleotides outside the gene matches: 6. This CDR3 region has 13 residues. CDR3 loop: CAWSPEGAQPQHF. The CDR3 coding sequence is TGTGCCTGGAGCCCGGAGGGGGCACAGCCCCAGCATTTT.

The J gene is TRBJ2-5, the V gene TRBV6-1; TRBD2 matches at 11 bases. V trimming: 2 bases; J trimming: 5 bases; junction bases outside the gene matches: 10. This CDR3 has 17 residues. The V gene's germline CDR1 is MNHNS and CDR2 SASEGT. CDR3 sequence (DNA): TGTGCCAGCAGTGAACATGGTAGCGGGGGGGCCGGGGAGACCCAGTACTTC. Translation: CASSEHGSGGAGETQYF.

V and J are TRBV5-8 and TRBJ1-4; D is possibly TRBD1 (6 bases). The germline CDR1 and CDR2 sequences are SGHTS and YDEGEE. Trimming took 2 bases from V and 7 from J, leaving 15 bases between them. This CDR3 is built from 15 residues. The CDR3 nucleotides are TGTGCCAGCAGCTTCCGGACAGACCGTTCTGAAAAACTGTTTTTT. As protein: CASSFRTDRSEKLFF.

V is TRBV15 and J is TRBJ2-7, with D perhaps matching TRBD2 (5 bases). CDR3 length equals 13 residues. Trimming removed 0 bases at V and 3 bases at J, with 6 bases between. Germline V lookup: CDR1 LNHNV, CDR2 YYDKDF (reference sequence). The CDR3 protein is CATSREEGYEQYF. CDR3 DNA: TGTGCCACCAGCAGAGAAGAGGGCTACGAGCAGTACTTC. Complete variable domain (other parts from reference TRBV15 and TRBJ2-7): DAMVIQNPRYQVTQFGKPVTLSCSQTLNHNVMYWYQQKSSQAPKLLFHYYDKDFNNEADTPDNFQSRRPNTSFCFLDIRSPGLGDTAMYLCATSREEGYEQYFGPGTRLTVT.

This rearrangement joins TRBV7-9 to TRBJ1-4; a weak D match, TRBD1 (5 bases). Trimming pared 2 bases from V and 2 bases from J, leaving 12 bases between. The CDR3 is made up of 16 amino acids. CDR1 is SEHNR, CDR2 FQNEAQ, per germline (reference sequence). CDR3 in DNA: TGTGCCAGCAGCTTACGCGGGGGGGAGACTAATGAAAAACTGTTTTTT. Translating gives CASSLRGGETNEKLFF.

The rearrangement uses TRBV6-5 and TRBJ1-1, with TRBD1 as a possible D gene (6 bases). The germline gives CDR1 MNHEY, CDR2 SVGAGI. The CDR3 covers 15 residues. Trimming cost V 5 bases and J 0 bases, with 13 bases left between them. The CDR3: CASSHLTGLNTEAFF. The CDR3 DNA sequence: TGTGCCAGCAGTCACTTAACAGGGCTGAACACTGAAGCTTTCTTT.

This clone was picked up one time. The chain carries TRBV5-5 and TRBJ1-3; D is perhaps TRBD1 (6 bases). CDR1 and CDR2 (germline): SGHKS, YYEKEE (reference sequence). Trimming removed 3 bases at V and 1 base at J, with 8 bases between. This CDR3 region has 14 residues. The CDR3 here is CASSSRGSGNTIYF. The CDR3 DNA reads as TGTGCCAGCAGCTCGAGGGGGTCTGGAAACACCATATATTTT.

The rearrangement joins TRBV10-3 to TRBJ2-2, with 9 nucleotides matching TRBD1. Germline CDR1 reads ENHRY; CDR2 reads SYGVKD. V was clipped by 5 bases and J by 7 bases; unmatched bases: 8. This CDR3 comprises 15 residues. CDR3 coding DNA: TGTGCCATCAGTCCCGGGACAGGGTCGAACGGGGAGCTGTTTTTT. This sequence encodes CAISPGTGSNGELFF.

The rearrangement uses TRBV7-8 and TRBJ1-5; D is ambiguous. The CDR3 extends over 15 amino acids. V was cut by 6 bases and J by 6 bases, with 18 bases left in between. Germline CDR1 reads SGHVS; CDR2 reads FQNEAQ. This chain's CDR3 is CASSGGVGAGQPQHF. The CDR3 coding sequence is TGTGCCAGCAGTGGCGGGGTGGGCGCAGGTCAGCCCCAGCATTTT.

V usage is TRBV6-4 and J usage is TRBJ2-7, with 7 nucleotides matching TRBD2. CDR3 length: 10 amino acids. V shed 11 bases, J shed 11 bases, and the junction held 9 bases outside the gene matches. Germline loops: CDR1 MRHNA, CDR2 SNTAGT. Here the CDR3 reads CARGVAEEYF. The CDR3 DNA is TGTGCCCGGGGGGTGGCAGAAGAGTACTTC.

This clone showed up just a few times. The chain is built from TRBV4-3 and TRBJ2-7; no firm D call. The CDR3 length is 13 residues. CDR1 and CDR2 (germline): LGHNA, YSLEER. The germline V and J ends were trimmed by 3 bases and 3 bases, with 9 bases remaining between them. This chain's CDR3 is CASSHSLIYEQYF. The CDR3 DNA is TGCGCCAGCAGCCATAGTCTCATCTACGAGCAGTACTTC.

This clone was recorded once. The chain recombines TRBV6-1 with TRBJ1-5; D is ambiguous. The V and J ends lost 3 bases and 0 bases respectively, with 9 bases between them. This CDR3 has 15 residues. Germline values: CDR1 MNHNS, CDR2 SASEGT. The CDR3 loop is CASSDWKYSNQPQHF. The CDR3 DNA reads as TGTGCCAGCAGTGATTGGAAATATAGCAATCAGCCCCAGCATTTT.

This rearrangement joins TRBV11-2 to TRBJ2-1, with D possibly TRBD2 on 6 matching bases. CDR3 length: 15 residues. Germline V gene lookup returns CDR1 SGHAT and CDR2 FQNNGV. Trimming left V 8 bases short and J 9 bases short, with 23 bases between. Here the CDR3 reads CASGNDRTGGGEQFF. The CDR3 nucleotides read TGTGCCAGCGGAAACGATCGGACTGGGGGAGGTGAGCAGTTCTTC. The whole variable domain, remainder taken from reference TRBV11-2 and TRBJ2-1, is EAGVAQSPRYKIIEKRQSVAFWCNPISGHATLYWYQQILGQGPKLLIQFQNNGVVDDSQLPKDRFSAERLKGVDSTLKIQPAKLEDSAVYLCASGNDRTGGGEQFFGPGTRLTVL.

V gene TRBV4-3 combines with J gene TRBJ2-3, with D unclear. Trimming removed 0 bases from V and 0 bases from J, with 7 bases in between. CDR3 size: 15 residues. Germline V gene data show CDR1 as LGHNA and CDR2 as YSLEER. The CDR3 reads CASSQEPFSTDTQYF. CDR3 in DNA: TGCGCCAGCAGCCAAGAACCTTTTAGCACAGATACGCAGTATTTT.